Each of the 31 T cell receptor beta chains below was sequenced from the same sample in a study of T-cell reconstitution after alpha-beta-depleted transplantation in children. Preparation of the TCRbeta library involved a method that used unique molecular identifiers. TCRdb re-called the PCR reads through MiXCR, storing one row per CDR3 protein. The profile shows around 300,000 distinct CDR3 sequences, around 9.1% of them singletons. Material: PBMCs, obtained before TCRalphabeta/CD19-depleted stem cell transplant. The receptors shown here come from a boy younger than two with acute myeloid leukemia, due to receive a stem cell transplant.

The sample holds many counts of this clonotype. The J gene is TRBJ1-1, the V gene TRBV6-5; D perhaps matches TRBD1 (5 bases). CDR1 is MNHEY, CDR2 SVGAGI, per germline. With 3 bases removed from V and 4 bases from J, the gap between germline ends came to 9 bases. The CDR3 totals 13 residues. The CDR3 is CASSYGALTEAFF. In DNA form, the CDR3 reads TGTGCCAGCAGTTATGGGGCCCTCACTGAAGCTTTCTTT.

The chain uses TRBV7-2 and TRBJ2-7, with TRBD2 matching 8 bases. The ends lost 4 bases at V and 3 bases at J; junction bases unmatched: 8. Germline V gene sequence: CDR1 SGHTA, CDR2 FQGNSA. The CDR3 extends over 15 amino acids. The CDR3 coding sequence is TGTGCCAGCAGCTGGGAAACTAGCGGCTACTACGAGCAGTACTTC. Translated: CASSWETSGYYEQYF.

In this sample, this clonotype turned up a few times. The chain employs TRBV3-1 and TRBJ1-3; 10 bases map to TRBD1. CDR1 is LGHDT, CDR2 YNNKEL, per germline (reference sequence). Germline trimming cut 4 bases from V and 3 bases from J; bases unmatched to any gene: 3. The length of the CDR3 is 15 residues. The CDR3 coding sequence is TGTGCCAGCAGCCGACAGGGGGCCCTTGGAAACACCATATATTTT. This sequence encodes CASSRQGALGNTIYF.

The sample holds many counts of this clonotype. The chain uses TRBV4-1 and TRBJ2-7; 7 bases map to TRBD2. Germline V gene data show CDR1 as MGHRA and CDR2 as YSYEKL. The CDR3 has 15 residues. V shed 2 bases and J 7 bases; nucleotides not matched to a gene: 11. The CDR3 sequence: CASSQLAGVIQEQYF. The CDR3, as DNA: TGCGCCAGCAGCCAACTGGCGGGAGTGATTCAAGAGCAGTACTTC.

This clonotype was picked up many times. This sequence joins TRBV10-3 and TRBJ1-2; TRBD1 matches at 8 bases. The V gene's germline CDR1 is ENHRY and CDR2 SYGVKD. Trimming removed 4 bases from V and 3 bases from J; junction bases left unmatched: 1. The CDR3 sequence is 13 residues long. The CDR3 nucleotides are TGTGCCATCAGTGGACAGGGGTACTATGGCTACACCTTC. Translation: CAISGQGYYGYTF.

This clonotype has only a few counts. The V call is TRBV18, the J call TRBJ1-6, with D possibly TRBD1 on 6 matching bases. The germline CDR1 and CDR2 sequences are KGHSH and LQKENI. Trimming cost V 4 bases and J 7 bases, with 11 bases left between them. The CDR3 sequence is 14 residues long. Here the CDR3 DNA reads TGTGCCAGCTCACACCTGGACAGCAATTCACCCCTCCACTTT. Its translation: CASSHLDSNSPLHF.

A remark on this clonotype: A much larger clonotype is one base distant, so this may be a read error. This chain links TRBV7-3 with TRBJ2-7; 7 bases agree with TRBD1. CDR1 is SGHTA, CDR2 FQGTGA, per germline. The CDR3 is 15 amino acids. The CDR3 region is CASSLAQGSSHEQYF. The CDR3, as DNA: TGTGCCAGCAGCTTAGCACAGGGGAGCTCCCACGAGCAGTACTTC.

This clonotype showed up many times. The CDR3 loop reads CASSGNGGSYNEQFF. In DNA form, the CDR3 reads TGTGCCAGCAGTGGGAACGGCGGCTCCTACAATGAGCAGTTCTTC. The rearrangement links TRBV6-1 to TRBJ2-1, with no clear D. The V end lost 4 bases, the J end lost 0 bases, and 10 bases lay between the germline ends. The length of the CDR3 is 15 residues. CDR1 is MNHNS and CDR2 is SASEGT in the germline V gene.

This clonotype was seen a handful of times. The chain uses TRBV5-1 and TRBJ1-3; D ambiguous. The germline V and J ends were trimmed by 0 bases and 7 bases, with 5 bases remaining between them. Germline V CDR1 and CDR2: SGHRS, YFSETQ. The CDR3 consists of 12 residues. CDR3 loop: CASSLDGNTIYF. CDR3 nucleotides: TGCGCCAGCAGCTTGGATGGTAACACCATATATTTT.

The gene calls are TRBV21-1 and TRBJ2-1; TRBD2, the D gene given by the table, was not confirmed from the DNA. TRBV21-1 is a documented pseudogene. This CDR3 spans 14 amino acids. This chain's CDR3 is CASSNRTSGSPQFF. The CDR3 bases are TGTGCCAGCAGCAATCGGACTAGCGGGAGCCCCCAGTTCTTC.

The table lists this clonotype with many counts. V gene TRBV7-9 combines with J gene TRBJ2-3; tentatively, D is TRBD1 (7 bases). V lost 3 bases, J lost 3 bases, and 13 bases lay in between. Germline values: CDR1 SEHNR, CDR2 FQNEAQ (reference sequence). The length of the CDR3 is 15 residues. The CDR3 region is CASSFGGGGTDTQYF. The CDR3 DNA is TGTGCCAGCAGCTTCGGAGGGGGCGGGACAGATACGCAGTATTTT.

This clonotype appeared many times. The CDR3 DNA reads TGTGCCAGCAGCCCCAGTAGGAGGGGTCGGCTGTTTTTT. This gives the protein CASSPSRRGRLFF. The rearrangement uses TRBV7-9 and TRBJ2-2, with a tentative D call TRBD2 (6 bases). Germline CDR1 and CDR2: SEHNR and FQNEAQ (reference sequence). Trimming left V 5 bases short and J 13 bases short, with 17 bases between. This CDR3 comprises 13 residues.

This clonotype was picked up one time. This chain uses TRBV2 with TRBJ1-5; D not certain. The length of the CDR3 is 15 residues. Trimming left V 2 bases short and J 0 bases short, with 8 bases between. Germline CDR1 is SNHLY and CDR2 is FYNNEI. CDR3 nucleotides: TGTGCCAGCAGTGAACTTTGGTCTAGCAATCAGCCCCAGCATTTT. This sequence encodes CASSELWSSNQPQHF. Drawing the rest from reference TRBV2 and TRBJ1-5, the complete variable domain is EPEVTQTPSHQVTQMGQEVILRCVPISNHLYFYWYRQILGQKVEFLVSFYNNEISEKSEIFDDQFSVERPDGSNFTLKIRSTKLEDSAMYFCASSELWSSNQPQHFGDGTRLSIL.

This clonotype was counted ten times or more. The genes are TRBV12-3 or TRBV12-4 and TRBJ1-5; TRBD1 agrees at 10 bases. V trimming: 5 bases; J trimming: 5 bases; junction bases outside the gene matches: 6. This CDR3 has 15 residues. The CDR3 loop reads CASSPGGQGDQPQHF. DNA for the CDR3: TGTGCCAGCAGTCCCGGAGGACAGGGGGATCAGCCCCAGCATTTT.

This clonotype was seen at least ten times. The chain links TRBV25-1 to TRBJ2-7; 8 bases are shared with TRBD1. CDR1 is MGHDK and CDR2 is SYGVNS in the germline V gene. This CDR3 has 15 residues. V shed 3 bases and J 4 bases; nucleotides not matched to a gene: 8. The CDR3 nucleotides are TGTGCCAGCAGTGACCCACAGGGGGGATTATACGAGCAGTACTTC. This translates into CASSDPQGGLYEQYF.

Ten or more counts support this clonotype. The J gene is TRBJ2-1, the V gene TRBV7-2; perhaps TRBD2 as D (6 bases). V was shortened by 2 bases and J by 7 bases, with 18 bases between the two germline ends. The CDR3 runs 16 residues. Germline CDR1 reads SGHTA; CDR2 reads FQGNSA. In DNA, the CDR3 is TGTGCCAGCAGCTTAAACGGGAGAGAGATTATAAATGAGCAGTTCTTC. It specifies CASSLNGREIINEQFF.

This clonotype was seen repeatedly, ten times or more. The chain uses TRBV5-1 and TRBJ1-3; possible D gene TRBD1, 6 bases. CDR1 SGHRS and CDR2 YFSETQ come from the germline V gene. V lost 3 bases and J 2 bases, leaving 15 bases between the germline ends. The CDR3 length is 16 residues. The CDR3: CASSWGADGPGNTIYF. CDR3 nucleotide sequence: TGCGCCAGCAGCTGGGGGGCAGATGGGCCTGGAAACACCATATATTTT.

V gene TRBV7-9 combines with J gene TRBJ1-2; a possible D gene is TRBD1 (5 bases). The CDR3 has 16 residues. Germline assignment: CDR1 SEHNR and CDR2 FQNEAQ (reference sequence). V was pared by 1 base and J by 5 bases, with 17 bases between. The CDR3 sequence is CASSLERGPPLYGYTF. CDR3 in DNA: TGTGCCAGCAGCTTAGAGCGGGGCCCTCCCCTATATGGCTACACCTTC. The variable domain in full, completed from reference TRBV7-9 and TRBJ1-2, reads DTGVSQNPRHKITKRGQNVTFRCDPISEHNRLYWYRQTLGQGPEFLTYFQNEAQLEKSRLLSDRFSAERPKGSFSTLEIQRTEQGDSAMYLCASSLERGPPLYGYTFGSGTRLTVV.

This clonotype was detected only a few times. The rearrangement links TRBV28 to TRBJ2-5; 8 nucleotides line up with TRBD1. This CDR3 is built from 13 residues. Trimming cost V 6 bases and J 4 bases; bases outside gene matches: 4. Germline assignment: CDR1 MDHEN and CDR2 SYDVKM. The CDR3 DNA reads as TGTGCCAGCAGGAGGACAGGGATAGAGACCCAGTACTTC. This gives the protein CASRRTGIETQYF.

The V and J genes are TRBV25-1 and TRBJ2-5; 8 bases are shared with TRBD1. V gave up 1 base and J gave up 3 bases; unmatched junction bases: 4. CDR3 length: 15 residues. From germline, CDR1 is MGHDK and CDR2 SYGVNS. The CDR3 DNA is TGTGCCAGCAGTGAATTCCACAGGGGGGAAGAGACCCAGTACTTC. It encodes CASSEFHRGEETQYF. The variable domain in full, with the rest retrieved from reference TRBV25-1 and TRBJ2-5, is EADIYQTPRYLVIGTGKKITLECSQTMGHDKMYWYQQDPGMELHLIHYSYGVNSTEKGDLSSESTVSRIRTEHFPLTLESARPSHTSQYLCASSEFHRGEETQYFGPGTRLLVL.

This clonotype has just a few counts. This rearrangement joins TRBV9 to TRBJ2-5, with D unclear. Germline CDR1 reads SGDLS; CDR2 reads YYNGEE. The CDR3 is 14 residues long. Trimming stripped 0 bases from V and 1 base from J, with 7 bases between. The CDR3 here is CASSVGGIQETQYF. The CDR3 nucleotides are TGTGCCAGCAGCGTAGGGGGTATCCAAGAGACCCAGTACTTC.

Ten or more counts support this clonotype. CDR3 loop: CASSLERTGEQFF. The CDR3 region has the DNA TGTGCCAGCAGCTTAGAGCGCACAGGGGAGCAGTTCTTC. The rearrangement joins TRBV11-2 to TRBJ2-1; tentative D call: TRBD1 (6 bases). This CDR3 is 13 amino acids long. V was trimmed by 0 bases and J by 10 bases, leaving 10 bases between them. The germline V gene has CDR1 SGHAT and CDR2 FQNNGV.

The sample holds many counts of this clonotype. The rearrangement links TRBV28 to TRBJ2-7; a weak D match, TRBD2 (7 bases). The CDR3 covers 18 residues. The V end was cut by 2 bases, the J end by 3 bases, with 23 bases between. Germline CDR1 MDHEN, CDR2 SYDVKM. In nucleotides, the CDR3 is TGTGCCAGCAGTTTACTTGCCCATAGAGGCGGGGGCATCTACGAGCAGTACTTC. Amino acids: CASSLLAHRGGGIYEQYF.

This clonotype appeared many times. The V and J genes are TRBV5-8 and TRBJ2-1, with a weak D call TRBD2 (5 bases). This CDR3 contains 16 residues. V dropped 0 bases and J dropped 2 bases, with 12 bases sitting between them. Germline assignment: CDR1 SGHTS and CDR2 YDEGEE. The DNA of the CDR3 is TGTGCCAGCAGCTTGGCCCGTCCGGGGACCTACAATGAGCAGTTCTTC. Protein sequence: CASSLARPGTYNEQFF.

This clonotype occurred a few times. The chain combines TRBV12-3 or TRBV12-4 with TRBJ2-7, with D perhaps TRBD2 (5 bases). V lost 3 bases and J 4 bases, leaving 7 bases between the germline ends. The CDR3 loop spans 12 amino acids. CDR3 residues: CASSFEGYEQYF. DNA of the CDR3: TGTGCCAGCAGTTTTGAGGGATACGAGCAGTACTTC.

The chain recombines TRBV20-1 with TRBJ2-7; D remains ambiguous. Germline loops: CDR1 DFQATT, CDR2 SNEGSKA (reference sequence). There are 13 residues in the CDR3. V lost 5 bases, J lost 2 bases, and 13 bases lay in between. The CDR3 sequence: CSAPGPFTYEQYF. In DNA form, the CDR3 reads TGCAGTGCTCCTGGACCATTTACCTACGAGCAGTACTTC.

This clonotype was recorded many times. The chain joins TRBV12-3 or TRBV12-4 to TRBJ2-2; 7 bases are a match to TRBD2. Trimming cost V 4 bases and J 0 bases; bases outside gene matches: 2. The CDR3 has 15 residues. The CDR3 bases are TGTGCCAGCAGTTCTAGCGGTCCGAACACCGGGGAGCTGTTTTTT. It encodes CASSSSGPNTGELFF.

This clonotype was picked up many times. The rearrangement joins TRBV7-9 to TRBJ1-1; 8 bases agree with TRBD1. CDR3 length: 13 residues. CDR1 and CDR2 (germline): SEHNR, FQNEAQ (reference sequence). V gave up 4 bases and J gave up 5 bases; unmatched junction bases: 3. The CDR3 DNA is TGTGCCAGCAGCTCAGGGGGCGGGACTGAAGCTTTCTTT. Residues: CASSSGGGTEAFF.

As regards this clonotype: This clone may be a read error of a much larger clone one base away. The chain couples TRBV10-2 to TRBJ2-7; tentatively, D is TRBD2 (5 bases). CDR3 length equals 14 residues. Deletions cut 4 bases from V and 2 bases from J, with 12 bases between. Germline CDR1 is WSHSY and CDR2 is SAAADI. The CDR3: CASSGNEGPYEQYF. The CDR3 nucleotides read TGCGCCAGCAGTGGGAATGAGGGTCCCTACGAGCAGTACTTC.

This clonotype was observed at least ten times. The chain recombines TRBV5-1 with TRBJ2-5, with D hard to call. The CDR3 is made up of 12 amino acids. Between the trimmed V and J ends, which lost 0 bases and 3 bases, there was a span of 3 bases. Germline CDR1 and CDR2: SGHRS and YFSETQ. Here the CDR3 reads CASSLGEETQYF. DNA for the CDR3: TGCGCCAGCAGCTTGGGGGAAGAGACCCAGTACTTC.

This clonotype was observed at least ten times. The V gene is TRBV20-1, the J gene TRBJ1-5; a weak D match, TRBD1 (5 bases). The germline CDR1 and CDR2 sequences are DFQATT and SNEGSKA (reference sequence). The V and J ends lost 0 bases and 9 bases respectively, with 21 bases between them. The CDR3 is 16 amino acids. CDR3 region: CSARDARLGARVPQHF. The DNA of the CDR3 is TGCAGTGCTAGAGATGCCCGATTAGGGGCCCGGGTGCCCCAGCATTTT.